Below, one T cell receptor beta chain is given with its context. Its antigen is not known. TCRdb re-analysed the 5' RACE reads in MiXCR, keeping a single row per CDR3 protein. The sample has 200,000 to 250,000 distinct CDR3 sequences, about 7.3% seen once. The data are from a study of CD8 T cells in ankylosing spondylitis. Study results and caveats: Typical of ankylosing spondylitis blood, it appeared, was a TCR beta motif of about eight highly homologous variants.

Germline CDR1 and CDR2: MGHDK and SYGVNS. V gave up 10 bases and J gave up 1 base, with 17 bases separating them. CDR3 length: 15 residues. V gene TRBV25-1 combines with J gene TRBJ1-5; a weak D match, TRBD1 (6 bases). This receptor was taken from a male donor with ankylosing spondylitis. Sequenced input: blood, either unsorted or a sorted T cell fraction (not recorded which). CDR3: CATSDRTESNQPQHF. CDR3 DNA: TGTGCCACTTCAGACAGGACTGAAAGCAATCAGCCCCAGCATTTT.